What follows are 24 T cell receptor beta chains derived from one specimen sequenced in a study of shared clonotypes between healthy human individuals. The method was immunoSEQ multiplex PCR; TCRdb's version includes in-frame clones alone and lacks a portion of them. The table lists about 2.3 million clones, roughly 92% of them singletons. Sequenced material: naive CD4+ T cells from PBMCs. This sample's subset: CD45RA+ positively selected. The receptor set was obtained from a man aged 18 to 29 in good health. Some clones in this sample may be carry-over from other donors' samples.

This chain links TRBV11-2 with TRBJ2-7, with D possibly being TRBD1 (5 bases). V was trimmed by 8 bases and J by 4 bases, leaving 18 bases between them. The CDR3 extends over 14 amino acids. In germline, CDR1 is SGHAT, CDR2 FQNNGV. CDR3 amino acids: CASLRQGSEYEQYF. The CDR3 DNA is TGTGCCAGCCTCCGGCAGGGTTCTGAGTACGAGCAGTACTTC.

The chain couples TRBV5-4 to TRBJ2-7, with 7 bases fitting TRBD2. The germline CDR1 and CDR2 sequences are SGHNT and YYREEE (reference sequence). The CDR3 loop spans 14 amino acids. Trimming took 4 bases from V and 5 from J; bases not matched to a gene: 9. CDR3 DNA sequence: TGTGCCAGCAGCGCTCCGGGGGGTTGGAACGAGCAGTACTTC. Translated, it gives CASSAPGGWNEQYF.

Only one count was recorded for this clone. The V and J genes are TRBV4-1 and TRBJ2-5; TRBD2 is a possible D gene (6 bases). The J call is in doubt because the DNA end fits TRBJ2-7 better. Germline CDR1 MGHRA, CDR2 YSYEKL. The CDR3 length is 16 residues. CDR3 region: CASSPGVRDSRAEQYF. DNA for the CDR3: TGCGCCAGCAGCCCAGGCGTCCGGGACTCCCGTGCCGAGCAGTACTTC.

Here the CDR3 reads CASSWDTGNQPQHF. In DNA, the CDR3 is TGTGCCAGCAGTTGGGACACGGGTAATCAGCCCCAGCATTTT. The chain couples TRBV2 to TRBJ1-5; D is possibly TRBD1 (6 bases). Trimming cost V 5 bases and J 4 bases, with 12 bases left between them. The CDR3 has 14 amino acids. The germline gives CDR1 SNHLY, CDR2 FYNNEI. Full variable domain (outside the CDR3, taken from reference TRBV2 and TRBJ1-5): EPEVTQTPSHQVTQMGQEVILRCVPISNHLYFYWYRQILGQKVEFLVSFYNNEISEKSEIFDDQFSVERPDGSNFTLKIRSTKLEDSAMYFCASSWDTGNQPQHFGDGTRLSIL.

The table lists this clone with a count of one. The V and J genes are TRBV18 and TRBJ2-2, with 14 bases fitting TRBD2. There are 15 residues in the CDR3. After removal of 3 bases from V and 7 bases from J, the junction contained 1 base not matched to a gene. The germline V gene encodes CDR1 KGHSH and CDR2 LQKENI. The CDR3 region has the DNA TGTGCCAGCTCACCGGGACTAGCGGGAGTCGGGGAGCTGTTTTTT. Amino acid sequence: CASSPGLAGVGELFF. Variable domain in full (rest from reference TRBV18 and TRBJ2-2): NAGVMQNPRHLVRRRGQEARLRCSPMKGHSHVYWYRQLPEEGLKFMVYLQKENIIDESGMPKERFSAEFPKEGPSILRIQQVVRGDSAAYFCASSPGLAGVGELFFGEGSRLTVL.

This clone was picked up one time. This CDR3 is CAIALSYQLAATDTQYF. The CDR3 nucleotides read TGTGCCATCGCCTTAAGCTATCAACTAGCGGCCACAGATACGCAGTATTTT. The genes are TRBV28 and TRBJ2-3, with 8 bases matching TRBD2. The CDR3 has 17 amino acids. Germline V CDR1 and CDR2: MDHEN, SYDVKM. Trimming at V came to 10 bases and at J to 2 bases, leaving 17 bases not matched to a gene.

V usage is TRBV7-6 and J usage is TRBJ1-5; D call uncertain. With 5 bases removed from V and 3 bases from J, the gap between germline ends came to 5 bases. The CDR3 is 12 amino acids. Germline CDR1 SGHVS, CDR2 FNYEAQ. The CDR3 spells CASSASNQPQHF. CDR3 nucleotides: TGTGCCAGCAGCGCCTCCAATCAGCCCCAGCATTTT.

For this clone: Relative to the germline gene, one junction end is altered; a read error may explain this. The CDR3 DNA reads as TGTGCCACCAGCAGAGATCTGAAGACTGAAGCTTTCTTT. Translated: CATSRDLKTEAFF. V is TRBV15 and J is TRBJ1-1; D remains ambiguous. The CDR3 runs 13 residues. Germline V lookup: CDR1 LNHNV, CDR2 YYDKDF (reference sequence).

About this clone itself: Other DNA sequences of this sample code for an identical CDR3. The chain has TRBV28 and TRBJ1-5; no firm D call. The germline gives CDR1 MDHEN, CDR2 SYDVKM. This CDR3 is 12 amino acids long. V gave up 8 bases and J gave up 4 bases, with 9 bases separating them. This CDR3 reads CASHRPNQPQHF. The CDR3 DNA reads as TGTGCCAGCCACCGACCGAATCAGCCCCAGCATTTT.

This clone appeared once. The V gene is TRBV4-3, the J gene TRBJ2-7, with TRBD2 matching 7 bases. With V trimmed by 2 bases and J by 1 base, 2 bases remained unmatched. CDR1 LGHNA and CDR2 YSLEER come from the germline V gene. The CDR3 covers 14 residues. The CDR3 DNA reads as TGCGCCAGCAGCCAACGACTAGCTTCCTACGAGCAGTACTTC. Its translation is CASSQRLASYEQYF.

The chain is built from TRBV5-4 and TRBJ2-1; D may be TRBD2 (5 bases). V was shortened by 1 base and J by 8 bases, with 13 bases between the two germline ends. The CDR3 length is 14 residues. Germline V gene data show CDR1 as SGHNT and CDR2 as YYREEE (reference sequence). In DNA, the CDR3 is TGTGCCAGCAGCTTGCGGGTCGCGGGCGATGAGCAGTTCTTC. Encoded protein: CASSLRVAGDEQFF.

This sequence joins TRBV19 and TRBJ2-1; 9 bases agree with TRBD2. The CDR3 runs to 16 residues. Germline V gives CDR1 LNHDA, CDR2 SQIVND (reference sequence). J lost 5 bases, V lost 1 base, and 6 bases had no gene match. CDR3 region: CASSIASGILHNEQFF. As DNA, the CDR3 is TGTGCCAGTAGTATAGCTAGCGGGATCCTACACAATGAGCAGTTCTTC.

The chain links TRBV7-7 to TRBJ1-4; no clear D gene. The germline V gene has CDR1 SSHAT and CDR2 FNYEAQ (reference sequence). The CDR3 length is 13 residues. The V and J ends lost 3 bases and 3 bases respectively, with 5 bases between them. The CDR3 DNA reads as TGTGCCAGCAGCTTTGGACCTAATGAAAAACTGTTTTTT. This sequence encodes CASSFGPNEKLFF.

The chain has TRBV27 and TRBJ1-4, with 7 bases matching TRBD1. V dropped 4 bases and J dropped 7; count of bases not matched to a gene: 6. CDR1 and CDR2 (germline): MNHEY, SMNVEV (reference sequence). The CDR3 totals 14 residues. DNA of the CDR3: TGTGCCAGCAGTTCCACAGGGGTTGGTGAAAAACTGTTTTTT. It encodes CASSSTGVGEKLFF.

The V call is TRBV5-8, the J call TRBJ2-1, with a tentative D call TRBD1 (6 bases). Germline V gene data show CDR1 as SGHTS and CDR2 as YDEGEE. The V end lost 1 base, the J end lost 1 base, and 9 bases lay between the germline ends. CDR3 length: 15 residues. CDR3 protein: CASSLQGWSYNEQFF. The CDR3 nucleotides are TGTGCCAGCAGCTTGCAGGGGTGGTCCTACAATGAGCAGTTCTTC.

This clone was counted a few times. The chain recombines TRBV14 with TRBJ1-1; possibly TRBD1 for D (5 bases). The ends were cut back, 0 bases at V and 4 bases at J, with 15 bases in the middle. This CDR3 comprises 16 residues. Per germline, CDR1 SGHDN and CDR2 FVKESK. The CDR3 protein is CASSQDLGRRGTEAFF. CDR3 coding DNA: TGTGCCAGCAGCCAAGATTTGGGAAGGAGGGGCACTGAAGCTTTCTTT.

This clone showed up just once. The chain links TRBV4-2 to TRBJ2-5, with D possibly TRBD1 on 5 matching bases. Between the trimmed V and J ends, which lost 2 bases and 1 base, there was a span of 8 bases. The CDR3 spans 14 residues. Per germline, CDR1 LGHNA and CDR2 YNFKEQ. CDR3 DNA sequence: TGTGCCAGCAGCCAATCCGACAGCCAAGAGACCCAGTACTTC. The encoded protein is CASSQSDSQETQYF.

The J gene is TRBJ1-1, the V gene TRBV28; possible D gene TRBD1, 5 bases. V was shortened by 5 bases and J by 2 bases, with 18 bases between the two germline ends. In germline, CDR1 is MDHEN, CDR2 SYDVKM. CDR3 size: 16 residues. The CDR3 reads CASSPSPDGHNTEAFF. In DNA form, the CDR3 reads TGTGCCAGCAGTCCCTCGCCGGACGGACATAACACTGAAGCTTTCTTT.

This rearrangement joins TRBV7-2 to TRBJ2-3; maybe TRBD2 (6 bases). CDR3 length equals 16 residues. From germline, CDR1 is SGHTA and CDR2 FQGNSA. Trimming removed 4 bases from V and 2 bases from J, with 16 bases in between. CDR3 in amino acids: CASSYRGAGITDTQYF. Here the CDR3 DNA reads TGTGCCAGCAGCTACCGCGGGGCGGGGATCACAGATACGCAGTATTTT.

A remark on this clone: This sample includes further DNA sequences coding for the same CDR3. V usage is TRBV18 and J usage is TRBJ2-7; D may be TRBD1 (6 bases). The CDR3 runs 13 residues. The germline V and J ends were trimmed by 3 bases and 1 base, with 7 bases remaining between them. CDR1 is KGHSH and CDR2 is LQKENI in the germline V gene. As DNA, the CDR3 is TGTGCCAGCTCACCGACAGGTTCCTACGAGCAGTACTTC. Its translation: CASSPTGSYEQYF.

This sequence joins TRBV18 and TRBJ1-2; no firm D call. V lost 0 bases to trimming and J lost 7 bases, with 12 bases between them. Per the germline V gene, CDR1 is KGHSH and CDR2 is LQKENI. CDR3 size: 14 residues. The CDR3 region has the DNA TGTGCCAGCTCACCACCGCTGGTGGGGAGTGGCTACACCTTC. This translates into CASSPPLVGSGYTF.

The genes are TRBV5-1 and TRBJ2-1; TRBD1 agrees at 10 bases. The length of the CDR3 is 15 residues. Trimming removed 6 bases from V and 8 bases from J; junction bases left unmatched: 11. Per germline, CDR1 SGHRS and CDR2 YFSETQ. DNA of the CDR3: TGCGCCAGCACCACAGAGGGACAGGGGTGGGATGAGCAGTTCTTC. It specifies CASTTEGQGWDEQFF.

The J gene is TRBJ1-1, the V gene TRBV15, with D hard to call. Looked up from germline, CDR1 is LNHNV and CDR2 is YYDKDF (reference sequence). Trimming cost V 1 base and J 1 base, with 7 bases left between them. This CDR3 has 14 amino acids. CDR3 sequence (DNA): TGTGCCACCAGCAGAGTATTTGGGAACACTGAAGCTTTCTTT. Translated: CATSRVFGNTEAFF.

The chain carries TRBV7-8 and TRBJ2-1; TRBD1 matches 8 bases. This CDR3 is built from 15 residues. V gave up 5 bases and J gave up 7 bases; unmatched junction bases: 10. Germline loops: CDR1 SGHVS, CDR2 FQNEAQ. In nucleotides, the CDR3 is TGTGCCAGCAGCATATCCCAGGGGGCGGTAAATGAGCAGTTCTTC. This encodes CASSISQGAVNEQFF.